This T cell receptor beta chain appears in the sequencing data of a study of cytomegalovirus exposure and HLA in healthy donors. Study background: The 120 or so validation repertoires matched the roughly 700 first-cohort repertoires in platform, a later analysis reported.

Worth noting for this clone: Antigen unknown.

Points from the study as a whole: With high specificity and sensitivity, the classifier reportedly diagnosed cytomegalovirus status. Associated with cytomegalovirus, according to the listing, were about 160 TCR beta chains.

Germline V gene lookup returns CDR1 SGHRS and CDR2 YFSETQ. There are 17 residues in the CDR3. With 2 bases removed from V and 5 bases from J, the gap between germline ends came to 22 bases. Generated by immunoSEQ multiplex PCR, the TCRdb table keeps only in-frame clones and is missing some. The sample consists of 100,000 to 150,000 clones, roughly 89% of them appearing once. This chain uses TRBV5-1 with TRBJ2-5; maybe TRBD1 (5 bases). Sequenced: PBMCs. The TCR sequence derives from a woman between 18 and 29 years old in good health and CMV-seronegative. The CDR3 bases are TGCGCCAGCAGCTTAGTGGCAGGGTCGGGTCTAGGGGAGACCCAGTACTTC. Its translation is CASSLVAGSGLGETQYF.